This passage covers 15 T cell receptor beta chains from one sample sequenced in a study of T-cell reconstitution after alpha-beta-depleted transplantation in children. Unique molecular identifiers were incorporated when the TCRbeta library was constructed. TCRdb passed the PCR reads through MiXCR, listing each CDR3 protein once. The table includes some 600,000 distinct CDR3 sequences, over 15% detected once. The sequenced sample was PBMCs from the stem cell graft donor, obtained from the stem cell graft. The receptors stem from a human donor who donated a stem cell graft to a child with acute myeloid leukemia.

This clonotype was found many times. The J gene is TRBJ1-1, the V gene TRBV4-3; D is perhaps TRBD1 (5 bases). With 0 bases removed from V and 1 base from J, the gap between germline ends came to 9 bases. The germline V gene encodes CDR1 LGHNA and CDR2 YSLEER. The CDR3 has 15 amino acids. The CDR3 region is CASSQEGQGNTEAFF. For the CDR3, the DNA is TGCGCCAGCAGCCAAGAGGGGCAGGGGAACACTGAAGCTTTCTTT.

The chain employs TRBV6-1 and TRBJ1-2; D possibly corresponds to TRBD1 (6 bases). With 7 bases removed from V and 2 bases from J, the gap between germline ends came to 17 bases. This CDR3 region has 15 residues. Looked up from germline, CDR1 is MNHNS and CDR2 is SASEGT. CDR3: CASTLGGGRNYGYTF. The CDR3, as DNA: TGTGCCAGCACCCTTGGGGGGGGCCGGAACTATGGCTACACCTTC.

This clonotype was recorded at least ten times. The rearrangement links TRBV27 to TRBJ1-4, with TRBD1 identical over 8 bases. Germline V gene sequence: CDR1 MNHEY, CDR2 SMNVEV (reference sequence). This CDR3 is 14 amino acids long. The junction had 5 bases not matched to a gene; V was cut back by 3 bases and J by 8 bases. CDR3 in amino acids: CASSFKTGDEKLFF. In DNA form, the CDR3 reads TGTGCCAGCAGTTTTAAGACAGGGGACGAAAAACTGTTTTTT.

The chain has TRBV20-1 and TRBJ1-5; unclear D gene. The CDR3 consists of 16 residues. V gave up 0 bases and J gave up 0 bases, with 12 bases separating them. Germline V lookup: CDR1 DFQATT, CDR2 SNEGSKA (reference sequence). CDR3 residues: CSARESKGVSNQPQHF. CDR3 nucleotide sequence: TGCAGTGCTAGAGAGAGTAAAGGAGTTAGCAATCAGCCCCAGCATTTT.

This clonotype was detected ten times or more. The chain couples TRBV6-5 to TRBJ1-6; TRBD1 might be the D (6 bases). Germline-derived CDR1 and CDR2 are MNHEY and SVGAGI. The CDR3 length is 16 residues. The V end was cut by 0 bases, the J end by 8 bases, with 14 bases between. The CDR3 spells CASSYSGGTGYSPLHF. CDR3 nucleotides: TGTGCCAGCAGTTACTCGGGGGGCACAGGTTATTCACCCCTCCACTTT.

This chain connects TRBV29-1 to TRBJ2-7; possible D gene TRBD1, 6 bases. The germline gives CDR1 SQVTM, CDR2 ANQGSEA. V was clipped by 3 bases and J by 3 bases, with 15 bases between them. The CDR3 is made up of 14 amino acids. This CDR3 is CSVEPGQGIYEQYF. The CDR3 nucleotides are TGCAGCGTTGAGCCGGGCCAGGGGATCTACGAGCAGTACTTC.

This clonotype turned up a few times. The V gene is TRBV5-5, the J gene TRBJ1-1; no clear D gene. Trimming took off 1 base at V and 2 bases at J, with 9 bases between the two ends. The germline V gene encodes CDR1 SGHKS and CDR2 YYEKEE (reference sequence). This CDR3 is built from 14 residues. The CDR3 DNA follows: TGTGCCAGCAGCTTGAAACGGATTAACACTGAAGCTTTCTTT. The encoded protein is CASSLKRINTEAFF.

This clonotype was recorded at least ten times. The chain joins TRBV20-1 to TRBJ2-4; possible D gene TRBD1, 6 bases. V was pared by 2 bases and J by 10 bases, with 21 bases between. CDR3 length: 15 residues. Per the germline V gene, CDR1 is DFQATT and CDR2 is SNEGSKA (reference sequence). CDR3 nucleotides: TGCAGTGCTAGACCGACAGGAGACGCCGAGATAATTCAGTACTTC. Residues: CSARPTGDAEIIQYF.

This clonotype occurred many times. The V call is TRBV20-1, the J call TRBJ1-5, with 9 nucleotides matching TRBD1. This CDR3 has 16 amino acids. The germline CDR1 and CDR2 sequences are DFQATT and SNEGSKA (reference sequence). V lost 0 bases, J lost 3 bases, and 6 bases stayed unmatched. DNA of the CDR3: TGCAGTGCTAGAGATTTAGGGACAGGGTCCAATCAGCCCCAGCATTTT. It translates to CSARDLGTGSNQPQHF.

This clonotype was counted at least ten times. The chain carries TRBV20-1 and TRBJ2-1, with 8 bases aligning to TRBD2. After removal of 6 bases from V and 5 bases from J, the junction contained 12 bases not matched to a gene. The length of the CDR3 is 15 residues. Germline V gene data show CDR1 as DFQATT and CDR2 as SNEGSKA (reference sequence). The CDR3 DNA sequence: TGCAGTGCCCCCCTCGGGAGGGGGAAAAACAATGAGCAGTTCTTC. It is translated as CSAPLGRGKNNEQFF.

The CDR3 DNA is TGCGCCAGCAGCTTGGTTTTGGGGATGAACACTGAAGCTTTCTTT. Translated, it gives CASSLVLGMNTEAFF. V and J are TRBV5-1 and TRBJ1-1; no reliable D call. This CDR3 comprises 15 residues. Looked up from germline, CDR1 is SGHRS and CDR2 is YFSETQ. Trimming removed 0 bases from V and 0 bases from J, with 9 bases in between.

About this clonotype: An end of the junction differs from the germline gene, which may be a read error. The chain recombines TRBV7-9 with TRBJ2-1, with TRBD2 identical over 10 bases. Germline V lookup: CDR1 SEHNR, CDR2 FQNEAQ (reference sequence). The CDR3 has 16 residues. The CDR3: CARSSGTSVGDNEQFF. In DNA form, the CDR3 reads TGTGCCAGAAGCTCCGGGACTAGCGTGGGCGACAATGAGCAGTTCTTC.

The V gene is TRBV10-2, the J gene TRBJ1-4; D is unresolved. There are 16 residues in the CDR3. Per germline, CDR1 WSHSY and CDR2 SAAADI. The V and J ends lost 0 bases and 4 bases respectively, with 12 bases between them. The CDR3 bases are TGCGCCAGCAGTGAGTCGGTTTCTCAGCGTAATGAAAAACTGTTTTTT. This translates into CASSESVSQRNEKLFF.

This clonotype was found a few times. The genes are TRBV15 and TRBJ2-7; TRBD1 might be the D (6 bases). Germline values: CDR1 LNHNV, CDR2 YYDKDF (reference sequence). The germline V and J ends were trimmed by 0 bases and 2 bases, with 20 bases remaining between them. This CDR3 has 18 residues. CDR3 DNA: TGTGCCACCAGCAGAGATCCTACGACAGGCGCTTCCCCCTACGAGCAGTACTTC. Its translation: CATSRDPTTGASPYEQYF.

The chain joins TRBV7-8 to TRBJ1-1, with 9 bases lining up with TRBD1. This CDR3 is built from 14 residues. Germline V gives CDR1 SGHVS, CDR2 FQNEAQ. The V segment lost 0 bases and the J segment 8 bases; nucleotides outside the gene matches: 4. DNA of the CDR3: TGTGCCAGCAGCTTAGCGAACAGGGGGCCAGAAGCTTTCTTT. Residues: CASSLANRGPEAFF.